These 21 T cell receptor beta chains share one sample of origin, sequenced in a study of blood T cell repertoires in COVID-19. Profiling relied on immunoSEQ multiplex PCR, and the TCRdb table lists in-frame clones only, not all of them. Of 140,000 to 150,000 clones in the sample, more than 70% were seen once. Sequenced: peripheral blood. Receptors were obtained from a woman in her fifties or sixties with acute or convalescent COVID-19.

The chain carries TRBV19 and TRBJ2-3; TRBD2 might be the D (7 bases). CDR1 is LNHDA and CDR2 is SQIVND in the germline V gene (reference sequence). V was shortened by 10 bases and J by 7 bases, with 18 bases between the two germline ends. The CDR3 has 13 residues. The DNA of the CDR3 is TGTGCCAACCTAGGGGGGGGGCCAAATACGCAGTATTTT. It specifies CANLGGGPNTQYF.

This sequence joins TRBV5-1 and TRBJ1-3; the D is unclear. The V gene's germline CDR1 is SGHRS and CDR2 YFSETQ. Trimming left V 0 bases short and J 4 bases short, with 8 bases between. The CDR3 loop spans 14 amino acids. The CDR3 nucleotides read TGCGCCAGCAGCTTGGATACAGCAGGAAACACCATATATTTT. Encoded protein: CASSLDTAGNTIYF. The full variable domain, with the rest looked up from reference TRBV5-1 and TRBJ1-3, is KAGVTQTPRYLIKTRGQQVTLSCSPISGHRSVSWYQQTPGQGLQFLFEYFSETQRNKGNFPGRFSGRQFSNSRSEMNVSTLELGDSALYLCASSLDTAGNTIYFGEGSWLTVV.

This rearrangement joins TRBV5-1 to TRBJ2-1; TRBD1 matches at 8 bases. Germline V gene lookup returns CDR1 SGHRS and CDR2 YFSETQ. The CDR3 spans 15 residues. With V trimmed by 0 bases and J by 3 bases, 2 bases remained unmatched. CDR3 in amino acids: CASSLEGQDYNEQFF. In DNA, the CDR3 is TGCGCCAGCAGCTTGGAGGGACAGGACTACAATGAGCAGTTCTTC.

The CDR3 DNA reads TGTGCCATCAGAGGGGGAACTGGCAATGAGCAGTTCTTC. Translating it yields CAIRGGTGNEQFF. The chain links TRBV10-3 to TRBJ2-1; D may be TRBD1 (6 bases). With 6 bases removed from V and 6 bases from J, the gap between germline ends came to 12 bases. In germline, CDR1 is ENHRY, CDR2 SYGVKD. The CDR3 runs 13 residues.

The chain recombines TRBV28 with TRBJ1-6; D remains unclear. From germline, CDR1 is MDHEN and CDR2 SYDVKM. The CDR3 runs to 15 residues. Trimming shortened V by 7 bases and J by 0 bases, and 10 bases separated the two germline ends. The CDR3 DNA reads TGTGCCAGCAAACTCGGGAGCTCCTATAATTCACCCCTCCACTTT. It is translated as CASKLGSSYNSPLHF.

This clone was picked up a small number of times. Other DNA variants within this sample encode the same CDR3. V usage is TRBV18 and J usage is TRBJ1-1; tentatively, D is TRBD1 (6 bases). CDR3 size: 11 residues. V dropped 2 bases and J dropped 8 bases, with 6 bases sitting between them. Germline CDR1 KGHSH, CDR2 LQKENI. This chain's CDR3 is CASSPDREAFF. In DNA, the CDR3 is TGTGCCAGCTCACCAGACAGGGAAGCTTTCTTT.

This clone occurred once. This chain uses TRBV18 with TRBJ2-7; 8 nucleotides align to TRBD1. The germline CDR1 and CDR2 sequences are KGHSH and LQKENI. After removal of 0 bases from V and 5 bases from J, the junction contained 3 bases not matched to a gene. CDR3 length: 14 amino acids. CDR3 DNA: TGTGCCAGCTCACCACCGAAGACAGGGGACGAGCAGTACTTC. This gives the protein CASSPPKTGDEQYF.

This chain connects TRBV3-1 (or the pseudogene TRBV3-2) to TRBJ1-1, with D possibly matching TRBD1 (6 bases). Germline lookup yields CDR1 LGHDT and CDR2 YNNKEL (reference sequence). V was pared by 4 bases and J by 5 bases, with 14 bases between. The CDR3 spans 14 residues. In DNA, the CDR3 is TGTGCCAGCAGCCCTATACAGGGAGCGACTGAAGCTTTCTTT. As protein: CASSPIQGATEAFF.

The chain carries TRBV29-1 and TRBJ2-2; tentative D call: TRBD1 (5 bases). V gave up 4 bases and J gave up 3 bases, with 12 bases separating them. Germline CDR1 SQVTM, CDR2 ANQGSEA. The CDR3 spans 14 residues. CDR3 amino acids: CSVAPHRHTGELFF. In DNA form, the CDR3 reads TGCAGCGTTGCACCGCACAGGCACACCGGGGAGCTGTTTTTT.

The V call is TRBV7-2, the J call TRBJ1-5, with D possibly matching TRBD1 (5 bases). This CDR3 spans 15 amino acids. Trimming left V 5 bases short and J 4 bases short, with 15 bases between. The V gene's germline CDR1 is SGHTA and CDR2 FQGNSA. This CDR3 reads CASSEGGAGNQPQHF. The CDR3 DNA reads TGTGCCAGCAGCGAAGGCGGGGCAGGGAATCAGCCCCAGCATTTT.

The rearrangement joins TRBV9 to TRBJ2-3; no clear D. The CDR3 is made up of 15 amino acids. Germline V gives CDR1 SGDLS, CDR2 YYNGEE. V lost 0 bases and J 2 bases, leaving 10 bases between the germline ends. The CDR3 here is CASSVATSPTDTQYF. The CDR3 nucleotides are TGTGCCAGCAGCGTAGCTACGAGTCCCACAGATACGCAGTATTTT.

The chain uses TRBV19 and TRBJ1-6; D call uncertain. The germline V and J ends were trimmed by 4 bases and 3 bases, with 13 bases remaining between them. This CDR3 region has 16 residues. CDR1 LNHDA and CDR2 SQIVND come from the germline V gene (reference sequence). The CDR3 DNA reads as TGTGCCAGTAGTACTTCAGATGGGAGCTATAATTCACCCCTCCACTTT. Amino acid sequence: CASSTSDGSYNSPLHF. Full variable domain (missing parts from reference TRBV19 and TRBJ1-6): DGGITQSPKYLFRKEGQNVTLSCEQNLNHDAMYWYRQDPGQGLRLIYYSQIVNDFQKGDIAEGYSVSREKKESFPLTVTSAQKNPTAFYLCASSTSDGSYNSPLHFGNGTRLTVT.

CDR3 nucleotides: TGTGCCAGCAGATCCTACCCTGAAGCTTTCTTT. Its protein product is CASRSYPEAFF. The V and J genes are TRBV7-9 and TRBJ1-1; no reliable D call. The CDR3 runs 11 residues. Germline V gene data show CDR1 as SEHNR and CDR2 as FQNEAQ (reference sequence). Between the trimmed V and J ends, which lost 6 bases and 6 bases, there was a span of 8 bases. Full variable domain (outside the CDR3, taken from reference TRBV7-9 and TRBJ1-1): DTGVSQNPRHKITKRGQNVTFRCDPISEHNRLYWYRQTLGQGPEFLTYFQNEAQLEKSRLLSDRFSAERPKGSFSTLEIQRTEQGDSAMYLCASRSYPEAFFGQGTRLTVV.

Here the CDR3 reads CASSEAGSSYNEQFF. CDR3 DNA sequence: TGTGCCAGCAGCGAAGCGGGGAGCTCCTACAATGAGCAGTTCTTC. The chain uses TRBV3-1 (or the pseudogene TRBV3-2) and TRBJ2-1; 7 bases line up with TRBD2. Trimming cost V 5 bases and J 0 bases; bases outside gene matches: 4. Germline-derived CDR1 and CDR2 are LGHDT and YNNKEL (reference sequence). The CDR3 sequence is 15 residues long.

V is TRBV30 and J is TRBJ2-7, with a weak D call TRBD1 (5 bases). This CDR3 contains 12 residues. Germline loops: CDR1 GTSNPN, CDR2 SVGIG (reference sequence). For the CDR3, the DNA is TGTGCTGTCAGTTCCAGGGACTACGAGCAGTACTTC. Its translation: CAVSSRDYEQYF.

The rearrangement uses TRBV3-1 (or the pseudogene TRBV3-2) and TRBJ1-6, with D unresolved. The ends were cut back, 6 bases at V and 7 bases at J, with 16 bases in the middle. This CDR3 is built from 15 residues. Per germline, CDR1 LGHDT and CDR2 YNNKEL (reference sequence). CDR3 loop: CASSDLEGLNSPLHF. For the CDR3, the DNA is TGTGCCAGCAGTGATTTAGAGGGTTTGAATTCACCCCTCCACTTT.

The chain combines TRBV7-2 with TRBJ2-7; TRBD2 matches at 11 bases. CDR1 is SGHTA, CDR2 FQGNSA, per germline. The CDR3 consists of 15 residues. J lost 0 bases, V lost 5 bases, and 3 bases had no gene match. The CDR3 DNA reads as TGTGCCAGCAGCCCTACTAGCGGGAGCTCCTACGAGCAGTACTTC. Protein: CASSPTSGSSYEQYF.

This clone was detected a few times. The rearrangement links TRBV6-5 to TRBJ2-5; D is perhaps TRBD2 (7 bases). The CDR3 has 15 residues. With 5 bases removed from V and 4 bases from J, the gap between germline ends came to 17 bases. CDR1 and CDR2 from the germline V gene are MNHEY and SVGAGI. In DNA form, the CDR3 reads TGTGCCAGCAGTAGCGGGACAACCAGACGAGAGACCCAGTACTTC. Its translation is CASSSGTTRRETQYF.

The CDR3 DNA reads TGTGCCAGCAGCTTACAGGTGGTTGGAAACACCATATATTTT. This sequence encodes CASSLQVVGNTIYF. This chain links TRBV7-2 with TRBJ1-3; D not resolved. The V gene lost 2 bases and the J gene lost 3 bases, with 8 bases spanning the gap. The germline CDR1 and CDR2 sequences are SGHTA and FQGNSA. There are 14 residues in the CDR3. Based on the CDR3 plus reference TRBV7-2 and TRBJ1-3, the full variable domain is GAGVSQSPSNKVTEKGKDVELRCDPISGHTALYWYRQSLGQGLEFLIYFQGNSAPDKSGLPSDRFSAERTGGSVSTLTIQRTQQEDSAVYLCASSLQVVGNTIYFGEGSWLTVV.

This clone was recorded only once. The V call is TRBV3-1 (or the pseudogene TRBV3-2), the J call TRBJ2-7; TRBD2 matches 8 bases. With 4 bases clipped from V and 2 bases from J, the junction kept 10 bases outside the gene matches. This CDR3 region has 16 residues. Germline lookup yields CDR1 LGHDT and CDR2 YNNKEL (reference sequence). The DNA for the CDR3 is TGTGCCAGCAGCCCCCGGGAGGGGATCTGGGCCTACGAGCAGTACTTC. Protein sequence: CASSPREGIWAYEQYF.

This clone occurred a few times. V and J are TRBV13 and TRBJ2-2; no reliable D call. Germline V gene data show CDR1 as PRHDT and CDR2 as FYEKMQ (reference sequence). V lost 8 bases and J 7 bases, leaving 8 bases between the germline ends. There are 11 residues in the CDR3. The CDR3 DNA reads TGTGCCAGCGATCCCGGCGGGGAGCTGTTTTTT. The encoded protein is CASDPGGELFF.